A single T cell receptor (beta chain) is shown here with its context. These data belong to a study of tumor-infiltrating lymphocytes in oesophageal squamous cell carcinoma. The germline gives CDR1 SGHTA, CDR2 FQGNSA. The CDR3 sequence is 15 residues long. V lost 5 bases and J 3 bases, leaving 15 bases between the germline ends. TCRdb re-analysed the PCR reads in MiXCR, keeping a single row per CDR3 protein. The data hold under 25,000 distinct CDR3 sequences, with around 43% observed a single time. The J gene is TRBJ2-3, the V gene TRBV7-2, with a possible D match to TRBD2 (6 bases). The sample taken for sequencing was blood. The source of this sequence is a male donor with esophageal squamous cell carcinoma. The CDR3 here is CASSLQTRETDTQYF. The CDR3, as DNA: TGTGCCAGCAGCCTACAGACTAGAGAAACAGATACGCAGTATTTT.